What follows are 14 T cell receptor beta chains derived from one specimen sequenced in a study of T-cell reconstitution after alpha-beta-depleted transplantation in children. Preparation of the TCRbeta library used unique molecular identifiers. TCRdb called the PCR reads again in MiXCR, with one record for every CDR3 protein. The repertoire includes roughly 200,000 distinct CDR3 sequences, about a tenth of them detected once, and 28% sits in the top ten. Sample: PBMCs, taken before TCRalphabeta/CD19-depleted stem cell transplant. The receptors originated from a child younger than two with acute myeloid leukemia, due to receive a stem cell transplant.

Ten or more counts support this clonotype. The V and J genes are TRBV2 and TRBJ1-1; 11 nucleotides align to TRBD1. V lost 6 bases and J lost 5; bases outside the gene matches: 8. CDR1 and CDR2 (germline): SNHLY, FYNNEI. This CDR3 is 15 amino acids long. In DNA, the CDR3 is TGTGCCAGCAGCGACGGACAGGGGGCATTAACTGAAGCTTTCTTT. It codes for CASSDGQGALTEAFF.

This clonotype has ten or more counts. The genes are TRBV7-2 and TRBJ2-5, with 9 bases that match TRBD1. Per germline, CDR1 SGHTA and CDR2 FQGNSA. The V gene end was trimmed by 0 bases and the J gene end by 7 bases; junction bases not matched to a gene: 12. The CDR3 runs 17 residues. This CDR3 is CASSLAVGTGRRGTQYF. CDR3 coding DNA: TGTGCCAGCAGCTTAGCGGTTGGGACAGGGAGGAGGGGGACCCAGTACTTC.

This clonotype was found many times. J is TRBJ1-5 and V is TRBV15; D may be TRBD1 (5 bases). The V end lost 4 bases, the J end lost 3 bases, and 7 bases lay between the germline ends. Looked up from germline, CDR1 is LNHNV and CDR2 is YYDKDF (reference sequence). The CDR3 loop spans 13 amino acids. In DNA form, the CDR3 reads TGTGCCACCAGCACAGGGCCCAATCAGCCCCAGCATTTT. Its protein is CATSTGPNQPQHF.

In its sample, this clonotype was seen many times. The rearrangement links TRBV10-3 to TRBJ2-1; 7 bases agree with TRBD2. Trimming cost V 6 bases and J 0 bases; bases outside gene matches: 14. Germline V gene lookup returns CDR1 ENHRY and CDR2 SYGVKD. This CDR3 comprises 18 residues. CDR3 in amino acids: CAISVREVGRSSYNEQFF. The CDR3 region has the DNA TGTGCCATCAGCGTCCGGGAAGTCGGGAGGAGCTCCTACAATGAGCAGTTCTTC.

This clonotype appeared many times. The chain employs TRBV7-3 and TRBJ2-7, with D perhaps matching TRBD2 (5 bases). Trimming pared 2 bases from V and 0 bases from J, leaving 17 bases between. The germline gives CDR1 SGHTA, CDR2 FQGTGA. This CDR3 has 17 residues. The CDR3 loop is CASSLSSSGGFSYEQYF. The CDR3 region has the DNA TGTGCCAGCAGCTTATCCTCCTCTGGCGGGTTCTCCTACGAGCAGTACTTC.

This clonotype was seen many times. DNA of the CDR3: TGTGCCAGCTCTCGGACTAGCGGGAGGGCCGAGCCCTCCTACAATGAGCAGTTCTTC. Amino acid sequence: CASSRTSGRAEPSYNEQFF. This chain uses TRBV2 with TRBJ2-1, with TRBD2 identical over 15 bases. J gave up 0 bases and V 8 bases, and 11 bases lay outside the gene matches. The CDR3 is made up of 19 amino acids. Germline values: CDR1 SNHLY, CDR2 FYNNEI. Full variable domain (rest looked up from reference TRBV2 and TRBJ2-1): EPEVTQTPSHQVTQMGQEVILRCVPISNHLYFYWYRQILGQKVEFLVSFYNNEISEKSEIFDDQFSVERPDGSNFTLKIRSTKLEDSAMYFCASSRTSGRAEPSYNEQFFGPGTRLTVL.

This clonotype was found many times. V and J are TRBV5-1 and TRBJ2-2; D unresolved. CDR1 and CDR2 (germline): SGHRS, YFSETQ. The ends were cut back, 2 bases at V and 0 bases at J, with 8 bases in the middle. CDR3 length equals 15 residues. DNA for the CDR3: TGCGCCAGCAGCTTTCTCGGCCCGAACACCGGGGAGCTGTTTTTT. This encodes CASSFLGPNTGELFF.

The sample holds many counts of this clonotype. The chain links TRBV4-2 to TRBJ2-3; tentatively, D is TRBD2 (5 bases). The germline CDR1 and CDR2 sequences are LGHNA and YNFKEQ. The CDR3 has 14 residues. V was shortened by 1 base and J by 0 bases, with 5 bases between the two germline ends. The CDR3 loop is CASSQGTSTDTQYF. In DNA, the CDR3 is TGTGCCAGCAGCCAAGGGACTAGCACAGATACGCAGTATTTT.

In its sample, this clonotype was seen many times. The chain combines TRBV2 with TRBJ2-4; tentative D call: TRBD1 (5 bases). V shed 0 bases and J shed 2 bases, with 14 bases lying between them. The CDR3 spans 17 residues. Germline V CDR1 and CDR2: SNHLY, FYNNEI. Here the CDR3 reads CASSEAIRVGTKNIQYF. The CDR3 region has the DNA TGTGCCAGCAGTGAAGCAATCAGGGTTGGGACCAAAAACATTCAGTACTTC.

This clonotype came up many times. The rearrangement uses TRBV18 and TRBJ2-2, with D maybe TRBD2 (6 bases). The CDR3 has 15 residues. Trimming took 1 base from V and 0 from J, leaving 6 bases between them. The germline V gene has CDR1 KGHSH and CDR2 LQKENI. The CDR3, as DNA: TGTGCCAGCTCACCACTAGCGGCGAACACCGGGGAGCTGTTTTTT. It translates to CASSPLAANTGELFF.

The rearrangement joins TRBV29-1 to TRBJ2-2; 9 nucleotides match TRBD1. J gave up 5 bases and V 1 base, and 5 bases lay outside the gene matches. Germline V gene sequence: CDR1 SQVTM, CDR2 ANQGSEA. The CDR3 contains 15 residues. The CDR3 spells CSVEVWDRVTGELFF. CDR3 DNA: TGCAGCGTTGAAGTATGGGACAGGGTTACCGGGGAGCTGTTTTTT.

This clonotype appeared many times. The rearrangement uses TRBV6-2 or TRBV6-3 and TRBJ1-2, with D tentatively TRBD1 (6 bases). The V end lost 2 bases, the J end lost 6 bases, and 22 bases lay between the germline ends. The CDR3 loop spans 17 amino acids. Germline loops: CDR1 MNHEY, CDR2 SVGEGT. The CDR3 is CASSYPTLVGGRDGYTF. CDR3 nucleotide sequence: TGTGCCAGCAGTTACCCGACGCTGGTGGGGGGCCGGGATGGCTACACCTTC.

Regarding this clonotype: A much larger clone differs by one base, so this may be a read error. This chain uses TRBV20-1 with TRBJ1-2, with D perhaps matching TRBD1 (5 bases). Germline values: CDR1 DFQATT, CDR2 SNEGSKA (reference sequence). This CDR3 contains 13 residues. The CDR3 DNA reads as TGCAGTGCTAGGGGGGTAGGGGCCTATGGCCACACCTTC. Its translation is CSARGVGAYGHTF.

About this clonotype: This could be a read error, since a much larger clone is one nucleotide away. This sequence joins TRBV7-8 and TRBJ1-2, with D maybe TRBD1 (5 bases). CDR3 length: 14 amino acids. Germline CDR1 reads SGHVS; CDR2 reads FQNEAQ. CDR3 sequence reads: CASSSGRIKMVNSF. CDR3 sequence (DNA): TGTGCCAGCAGCTCGGGACGGATAAAAATGGTTAACTCCTTC.